The subject of this entry is one T cell receptor (beta chain). The antigen it binds to is not known. No base quality information exists; no much larger clone differs at one position. This specimen comes from a study of shared clonotypes between healthy human individuals (dated by TCRdb to 2019 to 2021). The study in broad terms: The cohort included a few men and a couple of women between 18 and 49 years of age. The study deeply sequenced blood TCR repertoires of several healthy adults to estimate repertoire size and the extent of clonotype sharing between individuals. For each donor, CD4 naive and CD4 memory were each given three plates, CD8 naive was given two plates, and CD8 memory was given one plate. Per donor, leukapheresis produced somewhere between about 0.9 and 9.5 billion PBMCs. Different laboratories and diverse techniques were used to prepare libraries and sequence TCR repertoires, to increase sequencing depth and limit assay-specific biases. Summary of the overall study and its limitations: Rarefaction of sorted-subset datasets indicated incomplete sequencing despite the large sequencing depth. Larger estimated clonotype richness was generally found for naive subsets than for memory subsets. When a few donors were compared, the shared fraction of clonotypes was approximately 5% for naive CD4, approximately 3.5% for naive CD8, 2% to 2.5% for memory CD4, and less than 0.45% for memory CD8. Because the study included a small number of donors, the genetic and exposure-history diversity represented was limited. Only blood was sampled, and tissue TCR repertoires likely differ from those in blood. Compared with non-shared clonotypes, clonotypes shared by all four sorted-subset donors had higher generation probabilities. Pairwise subsampling indicated that sequencing depth was expected to affect the degree of clonotype sharing among donors.

Compared with germline, V lacks 0 bases and J lacks 0 bases; bases without a gene match: 7. Via the germline V gene (reference sequence), CDR1 is LNHDA and CDR2 SQIVND. The CDR3 goes from the cysteine to the phenylalanine over 18 residues. CDR3 DNA is the only sequence kept; it has 54 bases, read in frame from the first base. The donors were healthy, HIV-negative adults who had no recently reported acute infections or vaccinations. Every donor was a Caucasian adult residing in Nashville, Tennessee, USA. Magnetic negative selection was used to enrich CD4+ T cells, after which naive cells were positively selected on CD45RA and the negative fraction became the memory subset. Blood was obtained by leukapheresis, after which PBMCs were separated by Ficoll-Histopaque density gradient centrifugation and cryopreserved in liquid nitrogen vapor phase. Analytical flow cytometry was used to check the purity and quantity of each magnetically sorted T cell population. Genomic DNA was isolated from each sorted fraction and quantified by UV absorbance on a Nanodrop 2000c.

TCR CDR3 regions were amplified from genomic DNA by multiplex PCR using the deep immunoSEQ assay. Genomic DNA extracted from each cell subset was distributed evenly over all wells of several immunoSEQ 96-well plates, and each plate served as one replicate. For sorted subsets, each replicate PCR was loaded with about 200 ng genomic DNA, equivalent to 25,000 to 35,000 T cell genomes. Purified libraries were measured with a Qubit 3.0 fluorometer, size-checked on a Bioanalyzer 2100, and measured again with the KAPA Library Quantification kit. Every immunoSEQ 96-well plate was sequenced on a dedicated single-read 150-cycle Illumina NextSeq 550 flow cell. The published analysis was carried out like this. Because the immunoSEQ output included only junctional sequences and no quality scores, the filtering could not be the same as the filtering used for full-length reads. To assign V/J genes and CDR3, sequences were annotated against IMGT germline references using PyIR, a Python wrapper for IgBLAST v1.9. Reads with weak V/J assignments (E-value above 1e-6), missing CDR3, stop codons, out-of-frame junctions, or ambiguous translated residues were removed. A V3J clonotype was defined by an identical inferred V gene, J gene, and CDR3 amino acid sequence. To compute the percentage overlap between repertoires, the number of shared unique clonotypes was divided by the size of the smaller repertoire. RTK rarefaction, the Chao1 estimator, and Recon v2.1 estimates of unobserved clonotypes were used to assess repertoire richness. Generation probabilities were computed with OLGA for all TCRbeta clonotypes obtained by the gDNA method from a few donors. TCRdb mirrors the immuneACCESS table, restricted to in-frame sequences. Some clones are absent from its copies; in checked studies, under half trace to an unresolved V gene, and the reason for the others is unknown. The V and J calls and the clone size are those of that table, but D and trimming were determined from the DNA. The sample profile shows roughly 1,100,000 clones; around 74% of them were found once. Of the sample, 1.4% to 1.5% is held by the ten largest clones.

The chain employs TRBV19 and TRBJ2-3; 9 of the junction bases match TRBD2. This clonotype originated in a man younger than 30 in good health. Material: memory CD4+ T cells sorted from blood. Per the publication, the cell subset or site label means: CD45RA-negative fraction. The CDR3 sequence is CASSIDRGLARSTDTQYF. The sequence in DNA is TGTGCCAGTAGTATAGACCGTGGACTAGCGCGGAGCACAGATACGCAGTATTTT.